This T cell receptor (beta chain) was recorded in a study of CD8+ T cells in alopecia areata (dated by TCRdb to the late 2010s). About the investigation overall: Treated patients were enrolled in an open-label pilot trial of oral tofacitinib, 5 to 10 mg twice daily, for moderate-to-severe alopecia areata. Patients stayed on tofacitinib for 6 to 18 months and then had 6 months of follow-up off drug so that delayed response and recurrence could be assessed. Disease severity in treated patients was measured with the SALT score, which quantifies the percentage of affected scalp surface area. To study T cell clonal expansion in alopecia areata, the researchers applied high-throughput TCRbeta sequencing to both the C3H/HeJ mouse model and human patients. On the human side, TCRbeta sequencing was run on scalp tissue and on sorted CD4+ and CD8+ peripheral blood T cells from healthy controls and from alopecia areata patients with either patchy or totalis/universalis disease. Biopsies were taken from tofacitinib-treated patients at baseline and at 4 and 24 weeks of treatment, and a later scalp biopsy was taken in several of the tofacitinib-treated patients. Scalp clonality was compared among normal scalp (n=4), patchy alopecia areata scalp (n=8), and alopecia totalis/universalis scalp (n=8). RNA was obtained with the PAXgene miRNA kit for fixed scalp, the miRNeasy kit for PBMCs, and the RNeasy kit for mouse skin. TCRbeta CDR3 regions were amplified by immunoSEQ multiplex PCR using 35 Vbeta forward and 13 Jbeta reverse primers.

The library came from the immunoSEQ multiplex PCR assay. For TCR sequencing, RNA was extracted from every sample and reverse transcribed into cDNA to serve as template. First-strand cDNA was synthesized using SuperScript III with a 2:1 mix of oligo-dT and random hexamers. A synthetic immune receptor repertoire was used to assess amplification bias, and residual bias was removed computationally. The authors' analysis ran thus. Raw reads were preprocessed to remove errors, and CDR3 was defined by IMGT conventions from the conserved cysteine to phenylalanine. Clonality was computed as 1 minus the Shannon entropy, with the entropy normalized by log2 of the number of productive unique TCRs. Whether scalp clones were CD4 or CD8 was inferred by matching scalp TCRbeta sequences against CD4 and CD8 repertoires sorted from blood. The table was pulled from immuneACCESS by TCRdb, which kept in-frame rearrangements only. Such tables lose some clones; where checked, under half of the loss comes from unresolved V genes, and the rest has no known cause. The V and J calls and clone size are taken from that table; D and trimming were inferred from the DNA. The table for this sample lists 180,000 or so clones; 40% to 55% of them were counted only once. Roughly a tenth of the sample lies in the top ten.

Overall study outcomes, separate from this receptor: Because the treated cohort was small and had only one nonresponder, larger studies are needed to examine links between baseline CD8+ expansion and response. Compared with normal scalp, lesional scalp had higher clonality and more expanded CD8+ clones, particularly in alopecia totalis/universalis, a pattern that suggests antigenic drive. With tofacitinib, both scalp clonality and the number of expanded CD8+ clones among the top 100 scalp clones went down significantly. Resident alphabeta T cells in normal human skin are also sequenced, complicating scalp TCR repertoire analysis, unlike mouse skin dominated by gammadelta T cells. Shared TCR sequences between patients were less evident than in mice, which may be partly attributable to HLA diversity in the patient population. Many expanded lesional clones persisted in scalp and blood during tofacitinib treatment, which may partly explain relapse after stopping treatment.

On this clone itself: It lacks a known antigen. No per-base quality is available; no much larger clone lies one base away.

The meaning of the sample's treatment or condition label: oral pan-JAK inhibitor, 5-10 mg twice daily. Lesional scalp punch biopsies and peripheral blood were obtained from alopecia areata patients. PBMCs were isolated by density centrifugation and stained for CD3, CD4 and CD8, after which CD4+ and CD8+ T cells were sorted on a FACSAria. Counted from cysteine to phenylalanine, this CDR3 has 16 amino acids. Kept here is only the CDR3 DNA, which spans 48 bases and is read in frame from base 1. Sequences SGHDT (CDR1) and YYEEEE (CDR2) are obtained from the germline V gene. Trimming takes 0 bases off V and 7 bases off J; junction bases not matched to a gene: 12.

This receptor chain uses TRBV5-6 and TRBJ1-2; TRBD1 lines up with 7 middle nucleotides. The receptor was isolated from a human donor with alopecia areata. The input for sequencing was CD8+ T cells sorted from blood, taken around week 54, from a patient treated with tofacitinib. The encoded CDR3 is CASSLDEGASMSGYTF. The sequenced DNA: TGTGCCAGCAGCTTGGATGAGGGGGCGAGTATGAGTGGCTACACCTTC. The variable domain in full, with residues beyond the CDR3 obtained from the reference TRBV5-6 and TRBJ1-2 genes, is DAGVTQSPTHLIKTRGQQVTLRCSPKSGHDTVSWYQQALGQGPQFIFQYYEEEERQRGNFPDRFSGHQFPNYSSELNVNALLLGDSALYLCASSLDEGASMSGYTFGSGTRLTVV.